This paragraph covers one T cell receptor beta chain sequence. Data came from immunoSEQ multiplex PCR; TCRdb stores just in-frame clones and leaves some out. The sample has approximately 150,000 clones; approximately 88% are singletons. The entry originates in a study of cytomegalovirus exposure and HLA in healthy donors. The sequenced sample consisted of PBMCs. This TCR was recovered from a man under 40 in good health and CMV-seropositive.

CDR3 sequence reads: CASGRDRAAYEQYF. In DNA form, the CDR3 reads TGTGCCAGCGGAAGGGACAGGGCAGCCTACGAGCAGTACTTC. The gene calls are TRBV7-9 and TRBJ2-7; 9 bases are a match to TRBD1. J was trimmed by 2 bases and V by 8 bases; bases with no gene match: 7. This CDR3 comprises 14 residues. Germline V CDR1 and CDR2: SEHNR, FQNEAQ (reference sequence).